Below, one T cell receptor beta chain is given with its context. Germline V gene data show CDR1 as SEHNR and CDR2 as FQNEAQ (reference sequence). Between the trimmed V and J ends, which lost 3 bases and 5 bases, there was a span of 10 bases. This CDR3 has 14 amino acids. The time point was: pre-sensitization, week 0. Treatment specified: therapeutic diphenylcyclopropenone sensitization with weekly scalp DPC. Each CDR3 protein gets one entry after TCRdb re-called the RACE reads with MiXCR. The data contain about 260,000 distinct CDR3 sequences, 7% to 10% of them singletons. This specimen comes from a study of human T cells and chemical hapten exposure.

The clonotype was recovered from a woman aged 40-49 years with alopecia areata. Some clones in this sample may be carry-over from other donors' samples. This rearrangement joins TRBV7-9 to TRBJ1-4; D gene uncertain. This sample comprised whole blood, obtained in connection with sensitization to the hapten diphenylcyclopropenone (DPC). The CDR3 DNA sequence: TGTGCCAGCAGCTTTGGGCAGCTCAATGAAAAACTGTTTTTT. This sequence encodes CASSFGQLNEKLFF. The entire variable domain, with the rest obtained from reference TRBV7-9 and TRBJ1-4, is as follows: DTGVSQNPRHKITKRGQNVTFRCDPISEHNRLYWYRQTLGQGPEFLTYFQNEAQLEKSRLLSDRFSAERPKGSFSTLEIQRTEQGDSAMYLCASSFGQLNEKLFFGSGTQLSVL.